Here is one TCR beta chain with its context. The specificity of this receptor is unknown. The input lacks base qualities; no much larger clone sits a single base away. Libraries were made using the immunoSEQ multiplex PCR assay. TCRdb provides this immuneACCESS table in a form limited to in-frame rearrangements. Some clones are lacking; in checked studies, under half of them reflect an unresolved V gene, and why the rest are absent is not known. Across this sample there are about 74,000 clones, with approximately 91% seen only once. Approximately 3.4% of the sample goes to the ten largest clones. From the cysteine through the phenylalanine, the CDR3 covers 13 amino acids. Of the read, only the CDR3 DNA is kept; its 39 bases are in frame from base 1. The V and J ends are trimmed by 3 bases and 3 bases, leaving 9 bases between them. The germline V gene specifies SNHLY as CDR1 and FYNNEI as CDR2. This entry comes from a study of T cell changes during pregnancy in multiple sclerosis (dated by TCRdb to between 2019 and 2020). Regarding the complete study: Changes in the T cell repertoire over the course of pregnancy were examined in this study in women with multiple sclerosis.

This clonotype was obtained from a female donor with multiple sclerosis, enrolled in a pregnancy study. This material consisted of peripheral blood, taken before pregnancy. The receptor chain draws on TRBV2 and TRBJ2-7; the best D guess is TRBD1, with 6 bases matching. The sequenced DNA is TGTGCCAGCAGTGAGGACAGCAACTACGAGCAGTACTTC. Its protein is CASSEDSNYEQYF.